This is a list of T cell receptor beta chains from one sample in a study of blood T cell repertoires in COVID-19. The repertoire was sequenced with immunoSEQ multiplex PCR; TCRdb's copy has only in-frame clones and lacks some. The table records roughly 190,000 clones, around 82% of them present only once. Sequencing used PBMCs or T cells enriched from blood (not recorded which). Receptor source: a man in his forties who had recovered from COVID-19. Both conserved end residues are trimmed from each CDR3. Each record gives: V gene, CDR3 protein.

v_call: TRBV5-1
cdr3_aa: ASSLGDREGETQY

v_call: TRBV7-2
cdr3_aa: ASSLEGLAGETQY

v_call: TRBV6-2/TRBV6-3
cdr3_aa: ASSYSPSDPSSYNEQF

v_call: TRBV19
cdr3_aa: ASSVGGGVMGNQPQH

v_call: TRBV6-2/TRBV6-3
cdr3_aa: ASSYESAGDTQY

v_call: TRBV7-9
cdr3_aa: ASTESTGGLGDSGNTIY

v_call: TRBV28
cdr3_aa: ASSLVSLNQPQH

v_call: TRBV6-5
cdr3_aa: ASSPGTGWDQPQH

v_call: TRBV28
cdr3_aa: ASTLGGEQY

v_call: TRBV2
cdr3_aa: ASSLIAGRTYEQY

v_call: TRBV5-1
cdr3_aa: ASSYRDRGFNYGYT

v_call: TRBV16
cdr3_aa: ASSGTRGRATEAF

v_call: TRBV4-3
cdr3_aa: ASSQLASVRQHSTDTQY

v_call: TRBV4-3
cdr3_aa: ASSPSLGGDQPQH

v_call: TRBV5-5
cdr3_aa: ASSGYGTGNEQY

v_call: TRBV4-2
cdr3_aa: ASSQEETGGGYT

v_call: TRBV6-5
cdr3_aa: ASSYSSDSPLH

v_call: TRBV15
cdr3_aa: ATSRPKDRDPGYT

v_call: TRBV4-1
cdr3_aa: ASSQGGLAGGETQY

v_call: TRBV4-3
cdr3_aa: ASSQAPSGRDYEQY

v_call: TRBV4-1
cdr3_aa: ASSPNLAGAYEQY

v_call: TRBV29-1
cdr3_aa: SVDGWASEVTDTQY

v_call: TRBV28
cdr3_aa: ASSLGGARGNTIY